These 15 T cell receptor beta chains were sequenced from one sample in a study of T cell clones after liver transplantation. The protocol was immunoSEQ multiplex PCR, while the TCRdb copy is restricted to in-frame clones and leaves out a portion. The table includes more than 95,000 clones, about nine tenths detected once. Sequenced here: CD4+ T cells from blood, sampled 12 months after liver transplant. Every receptor here comes from a human patient who received a liver transplant. Some of the T cells may derive from the graft donor.

Here the CDR3 DNA reads TGTGCCAGCAGCTTGGGGAGCGGGAGTACTCAAGAGACCCAGTACTTC. Protein sequence: CASSLGSGSTQETQYF. The J gene is TRBJ2-5, the V gene TRBV5-8; 8 nucleotides agree with TRBD2. The CDR3 is 16 residues long. The germline V gene encodes CDR1 SGHTS and CDR2 YDEGEE. The junction had 6 bases not matched to a gene; V was cut back by 0 bases and J by 2 bases.

DNA for the CDR3: TGTGCCAGCAGCTTAGGTCTCGGACAGACCTACGAGCAGTACTTC. It specifies CASSLGLGQTYEQYF. V usage is TRBV11-2 and J usage is TRBJ2-7; tentatively, D is TRBD1 (6 bases). CDR1 is SGHAT and CDR2 is FQNNGV in the germline V gene. Trimming removed 1 base from V and 2 bases from J, with 12 bases in between. The CDR3 is 15 amino acids.

V is TRBV6-5 and J is TRBJ2-5; tentatively, D is TRBD1 or TRBD2 (5 bases each). CDR1 MNHEY and CDR2 SVGAGI come from the germline V gene. V was cut by 5 bases and J by 0 bases, with 10 bases left in between. The CDR3 runs 14 residues. The CDR3 reads CASSTLGDQETQYF. The CDR3 DNA follows: TGTGCCAGCAGTACCCTGGGGGACCAAGAGACCCAGTACTTC.

V usage is TRBV27 and J usage is TRBJ1-3; tentatively, D is TRBD1 (5 bases). This CDR3 has 18 residues. V was cut by 5 bases and J by 1 base, with 21 bases left in between. The germline V gene encodes CDR1 MNHEY and CDR2 SMNVEV (reference sequence). The CDR3 loop reads CASSPNSLGAQSGNTIYF. Here the CDR3 DNA reads TGTGCCAGCAGTCCGAATTCGTTAGGGGCGCAGTCTGGAAACACCATATATTTT.

The chain joins TRBV11-2 to TRBJ2-5, with TRBD1 identical over 11 bases. From germline, CDR1 is SGHAT and CDR2 FQNNGV. J was trimmed by 9 bases and V by 6 bases; bases with no gene match: 12. The CDR3 loop spans 15 amino acids. Written as DNA, the CDR3 is TGTGCCAGCAGGAACCCGGGACAGGGGGTGGTGGCCCAGTACTTC. Protein product: CASRNPGQGVVAQYF.

The V call is TRBV2, the J call TRBJ1-3; 8 bases map to TRBD1. Trimming took 6 bases from V and 3 from J; bases not matched to a gene: 7. Germline V gene data show CDR1 as SNHLY and CDR2 as FYNNEI. CDR3 length: 15 amino acids. Here the CDR3 DNA reads TGTGCCAGCAGGGGACAGGTTCTAGGTGGAAACACCATATATTTT. Translated: CASRGQVLGGNTIYF.

The chain employs TRBV7-2 and TRBJ1-4; D gene uncertain. Trimming cost V 11 bases and J 7 bases, with 20 bases left between them. This CDR3 contains 14 residues. Germline V lookup: CDR1 SGHTA, CDR2 FQGNSA. For the CDR3, the DNA is TGTGCCTCCTCCCGGTCCCCAGGCGGTGAAAAACTGTTTTTT. This encodes CASSRSPGGEKLFF. Full variable domain (remainder filled in from reference TRBV7-2 and TRBJ1-4): GAGVSQSPSNKVTEKGKDVELRCDPISGHTALYWYRQSLGQGLEFLIYFQGNSAPDKSGLPSDRFSAERTGGSVSTLTIQRTQQEDSAVYLCASSRSPGGEKLFFGSGTQLSVL.

J is TRBJ2-3 and V is TRBV15; D gene uncertain. Germline V CDR1 and CDR2: LNHNV, YYDKDF (reference sequence). The length of the CDR3 is 19 residues. V was clipped by 0 bases and J by 2 bases, with 21 bases between them. The CDR3 loop reads CATSREMSGLGGNTDTQYF. The DNA of the CDR3 is TGTGCCACCAGCAGAGAGATGTCCGGTCTGGGCGGAAACACAGATACGCAGTATTTT.

The chain employs TRBV7-6 and TRBJ2-2; TRBD2 matches 9 bases. The V segment lost 3 bases and the J segment 5 bases; nucleotides outside the gene matches: 4. In germline, CDR1 is SGHVS, CDR2 FNYEAQ. The CDR3 consists of 15 residues. CDR3 DNA: TGTGCCAGCAGCTTGGGACTAGCAAATACCGGGGAGCTGTTTTTT. Amino acid sequence: CASSLGLANTGELFF.

The chain links TRBV18 to TRBJ2-5; 11 bases align to TRBD2. Germline values: CDR1 KGHSH, CDR2 LQKENI. The CDR3 is 16 residues long. J lost 1 base, V lost 6 bases, and 7 bases had no gene match. Here the CDR3 reads CASSGRTSGLQETQYF. CDR3 coding DNA: TGTGCCAGCTCGGGGAGGACTAGCGGGCTCCAAGAGACCCAGTACTTC. The full variable domain, in which reference TRBV18 and TRBJ2-5 provide the parts outside the CDR3, is NAGVMQNPRHLVRRRGQEARLRCSPMKGHSHVYWYRQLPEEGLKFMVYLQKENIIDESGMPKERFSAEFPKEGPSILRIQQVVRGDSAAYFCASSGRTSGLQETQYFGPGTRLLVL.

The V and J genes are TRBV19 and TRBJ2-7, with a possible D match to TRBD1 (6 bases). Germline loops: CDR1 LNHDA, CDR2 SQIVND (reference sequence). Between the trimmed V and J ends, which lost 5 bases and 2 bases, there was a span of 10 bases. CDR3 length equals 13 residues. The chain's CDR3 is CASSARQAYEQYF. CDR3 bases: TGTGCCAGTAGTGCGCGACAGGCCTACGAGCAGTACTTC.

The chain employs TRBV5-1 and TRBJ1-5, with TRBD1 as a possible D gene (6 bases). CDR1 is SGHRS, CDR2 YFSETQ, per germline. The ends were cut back, 4 bases at V and 2 bases at J, with 13 bases in the middle. The CDR3 is 15 residues long. The CDR3 sequence: CASSLQGLGNQPQHF. The DNA of the CDR3 is TGCGCCAGCAGCCTCCAGGGGTTGGGCAATCAGCCCCAGCATTTT. Full variable domain (remainder filled in from reference TRBV5-1 and TRBJ1-5): KAGVTQTPRYLIKTRGQQVTLSCSPISGHRSVSWYQQTPGQGLQFLFEYFSETQRNKGNFPGRFSGRQFSNSRSEMNVSTLELGDSALYLCASSLQGLGNQPQHFGDGTRLSIL.

The chain couples TRBV6-1 to TRBJ1-4, with 7 bases identical to TRBD1. The CDR3 loop spans 16 amino acids. Germline trimming cut 3 bases from V and 7 bases from J; bases unmatched to any gene: 11. CDR1 and CDR2 (germline): MNHNS, SASEGT. Here the CDR3 reads CASSERAQGLGEKLFF. CDR3 bases: TGTGCCAGCAGTGAGCGGGCACAGGGGCTAGGTGAAAAACTGTTTTTT.

The V call is TRBV29-1, the J call TRBJ2-7; 9 nucleotides agree with TRBD1. Germline V gives CDR1 SQVTM, CDR2 ANQGSEA. This CDR3 comprises 13 residues. J was trimmed by 6 bases and V by 2 bases; bases with no gene match: 5. This CDR3 reads CSVETGQGTEQYF. DNA of the CDR3: TGCAGCGTTGAAACGGGACAGGGTACCGAGCAGTACTTC.

This clone was detected only once. The V and J genes are TRBV5-8 and TRBJ2-5; D might be TRBD1 (6 bases). CDR1 and CDR2 from the germline V gene are SGHTS and YDEGEE. This CDR3 spans 15 amino acids. V lost 0 bases to trimming and J lost 5 bases, with 14 bases between them. The DNA for the CDR3 is TGTGCCAGCAGCTTGGGTGGCAGGGGAGAGGAGACCCAGTACTTC. This sequence encodes CASSLGGRGEETQYF. The variable domain in full, completed from reference TRBV5-8 and TRBJ2-5, reads EAGVTQSPTHLIKTRGQQATLRCSPISGHTSVYWYQQALGLGLQFLLWYDEGEERNRGNFPPRFSGRQFPNYSSELNVNALELEDSALYLCASSLGGRGEETQYFGPGTRLLVL.